This is a list of T cell receptor beta chains from one sample in a study of T cell repertoires in cytomegalovirus infection. TCRdb reprocessed the reads with MiXCR, giving one entry per CDR3 protein. The table shows around 450,000 distinct CDR3 sequences, with around 11% occurring only once. The specimen was PBMCs. The receptors come from a human donor in good health (CMV status not recorded). Some clones in this sample may be carry-over from other donors' samples. Each CDR3 is given without its conserved first and last residue. The D gene is left open where the match is weak.

d_call j_call v_call cdr3_aa
NA TRBJ1-5 TRBV4-1 ASSQEGAGNQPQH
NA TRBJ2-4 TRBV7-9 ASSYWEAPIRAKNIQY
TRBD1 TRBJ1-3 TRBV28 ASSLHPGTAPGNTIY
NA TRBJ2-4 TRBV7-8 ASSLGRLRNIQY
NA TRBJ2-2 TRBV12-3/TRBV12-4 ASTGGGDTGELF
NA TRBJ2-2 TRBV4-2 ASRQDTNTGELF
TRBD2 TRBJ2-1 TRBV30 AWSTKAGGYNEQF
NA TRBJ2-3 TRBV9 ASSPRLQVGTDTQY
NA TRBJ1-5 TRBV20-1 SARDRGNQPQH
NA TRBJ1-1 TRBV25-1 ASRTDMNTEAF
NA TRBJ2-7 TRBV13 ASSFPRACEQY
NA TRBJ2-1 TRBV5-1 ASSLMGGGPYNEQF
NA TRBJ2-5 TRBV20-1 SAFVGGGETQY
NA TRBJ1-2 TRBV7-2 ASSLAPSTANYGYT
NA TRBJ2-3 TRBV28 ASSFLIRASTDTQY
TRBD2 TRBJ2-7 TRBV7-2 ASSPTSGRAGEQY
NA TRBJ1-1 TRBV29-1 SVGAARVKAEAF
NA TRBJ2-5 TRBV20-1 SARHGSQETQY
TRBD2 TRBJ2-1 TRBV5-1 ATQHLAGTYNEQF
TRBD2 TRBJ2-2 TRBV12-3/TRBV12-4 ASSLRLAETGELF
TRBD1 TRBJ1-4 TRBV28 ASKTGAANEKLF
NA TRBJ2-1 TRBV12-3/TRBV12-4 ASSFQQGNEQF